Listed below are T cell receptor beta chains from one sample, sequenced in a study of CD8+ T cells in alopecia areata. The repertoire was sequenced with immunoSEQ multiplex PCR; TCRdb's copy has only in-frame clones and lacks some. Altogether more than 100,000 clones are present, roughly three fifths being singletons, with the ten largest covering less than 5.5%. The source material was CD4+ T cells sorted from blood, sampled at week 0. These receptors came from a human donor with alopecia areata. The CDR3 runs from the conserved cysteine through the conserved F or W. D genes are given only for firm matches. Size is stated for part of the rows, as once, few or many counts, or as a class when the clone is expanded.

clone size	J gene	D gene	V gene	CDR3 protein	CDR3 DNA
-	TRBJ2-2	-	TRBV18	CASSPNQGYGNTGELFF	TGTGCCAGCTCACCGAACCAGGGTTACGGGAACACCGGGGAGCTGTTTTTT
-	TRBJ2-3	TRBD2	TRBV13	CASTPVAGATDTQYF	TGTGCCAGCACCCCGGTAGCGGGAGCCACAGATACGCAGTATTTT
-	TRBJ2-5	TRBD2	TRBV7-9	CASSSRAGGQETQYF	TGTGCCAGCAGCTCCCGAGCGGGGGGCCAAGAGACCCAGTACTTC
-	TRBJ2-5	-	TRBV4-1	CASSQEGGGVQETQYF	TGCGCCAGCAGCCAAGAGGGTGGCGGGGTCCAAGAGACCCAGTACTTC
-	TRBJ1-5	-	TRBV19	CATTAGYSNQPQHF	TGTGCCACAACCGCGGGTTATAGCAATCAGCCCCAGCATTTT
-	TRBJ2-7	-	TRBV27	CASSTQTGIYEQYF	TGTGCCAGCAGTACTCAAACAGGGATCTACGAGCAGTACTTC
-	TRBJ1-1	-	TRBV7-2	CASSFGQLNTEAFF	TGTGCCAGCAGCTTCGGACAGTTGAACACTGAAGCTTTCTTT
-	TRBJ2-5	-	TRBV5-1	CASSLPGVETQYF	TGCGCCAGCAGCTTACCGGGGGTCGAGACCCAGTACTTC
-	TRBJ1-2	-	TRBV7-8	CASSLGSWGSYGYTF	TGTGCCAGCAGCTTAGGGTCATGGGGATCCTACGGCTACACCTTC
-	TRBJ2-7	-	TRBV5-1	CASSLGTPHEQYF	TGCGCCAGCAGCTTGGGGACACCGCACGAGCAGTACTTC
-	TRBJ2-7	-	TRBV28	CASSLLGGAYEQYF	TGTGCCAGCAGTTTATTGGGAGGTGCGTACGAGCAGTACTTC
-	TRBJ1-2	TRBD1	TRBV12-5	CASGTSGTDYGYTF	TGTGCTAGTGGTACGTCCGGGACAGACTATGGCTACACCTTC
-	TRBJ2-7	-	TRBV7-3	CASSWAAGGEQYF	TGTGCCAGCAGCTGGGCAGCAGGCGGCGAGCAGTACTTC
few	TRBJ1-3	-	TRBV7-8	CASSLSGRASGNTIYF	TGTGCCAGCAGCTTATCGGGCCGAGCCTCTGGAAACACCATATATTTT
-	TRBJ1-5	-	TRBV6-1	CASSVGGGHDQPQHF	TGTGCCAGCAGTGTAGGAGGGGGTCATGATCAGCCCCAGCATTTT
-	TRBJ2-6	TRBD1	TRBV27	CASRPGGSGANVLTF	TGTGCCAGCAGGCCAGGGGGCTCTGGGGCCAACGTCCTGACTTTC
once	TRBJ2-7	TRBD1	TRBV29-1	CSVVVTRGLEQYF	TGCAGCGTTGTGGTTACCAGGGGGCTTGAGCAGTACTTC
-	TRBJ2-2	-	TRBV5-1	CASSPRADTGELFF	TGCGCCAGCAGCCCAAGAGCTGACACCGGGGAGCTGTTTTTT
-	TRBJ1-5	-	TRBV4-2	CASSLDGGTQPQHF	TGTGCCAGCAGCCTTGACGGAGGGACTCAGCCCCAGCATTTT
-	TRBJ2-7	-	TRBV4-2	CASSQGEGSYEQYF	TGTGCCAGCAGCCAAGGCGAAGGGTCCTACGAGCAGTACTTC
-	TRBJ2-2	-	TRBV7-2	CASSQHTGELFF	TGTGCCAGCAGCCAACACACCGGGGAGCTGTTTTTT
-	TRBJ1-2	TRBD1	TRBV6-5	CASSQTTGDYGYTF	TGTGCCAGCAGCCAAACGACAGGGGACTATGGCTACACCTTC
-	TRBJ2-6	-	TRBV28	CASSFLSGANVLTF	TGTGCCAGCAGTTTCTTATCCGGGGCCAACGTCCTGACTTTC
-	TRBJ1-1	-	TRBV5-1	CASSLEPGRDTEAFF	TGCGCCAGCAGCTTGGAGCCGGGGCGCGACACTGAAGCTTTCTTT
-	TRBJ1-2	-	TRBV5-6	CASSVGQSRGYAF	TGTGCCAGCAGCGTCGGACAGTCGCGGGGCTACGCCTTC
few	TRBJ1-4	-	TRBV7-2	CASSLDSSTNEKLFF	TGTGCCAGCAGCCTGGACAGCTCAACTAATGAAAAACTGTTTTTT
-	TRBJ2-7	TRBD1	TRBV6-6	CATSGQGYEQYF	TGTGCCACCTCCGGACAGGGCTACGAGCAGTACTTC
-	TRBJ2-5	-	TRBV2	CASSDRVTIRAQETQYF	TGTGCCAGCAGTGACAGGGTAACAATAAGGGCTCAAGAGACCCAGTACTTC
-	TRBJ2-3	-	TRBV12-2	CASRLRIRKCTDTQYF	TGTGCAAGTCGCTTACGTATCAGGAAGTGCACAGATACGCAGTATTTT
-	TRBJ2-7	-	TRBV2	CASSRSYEQYF	TGTGCCAGCTCGCGGTCCTACGAGCAGTACTTC
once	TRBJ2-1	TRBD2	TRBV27	CASSHRFSGVYANEQFF	TGTGCCAGCAGTCACCGTTTTAGCGGGGTTTATGCCAATGAGCAGTTCTTC
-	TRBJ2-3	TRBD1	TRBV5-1	CASSLGQTGGEGTDTQYF	TGCGCCAGCAGCTTGGGCCAGACAGGGGGAGAAGGCACAGATACGCAGTATTTT
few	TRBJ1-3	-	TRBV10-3	CAIRGVLSGNTIYF	TGTGCCATCCGGGGGGTGCTCTCTGGAAACACCATATATTTT
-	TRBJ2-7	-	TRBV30	CAWSPRTGGVREQYF	TGTGCCTGGAGTCCCCGGACCGGTGGGGTGAGGGAGCAGTACTTC
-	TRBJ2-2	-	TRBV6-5	CASSKAVSGELFF	TGTGCCAGCAGCAAAGCCGTGAGCGGGGAGCTGTTTTTT
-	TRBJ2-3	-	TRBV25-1	CASSEGPGPELTDTQYF	TGTGCCAGCAGTGAAGGCCCGGGACCGGAGCTCACAGATACGCAGTATTTT
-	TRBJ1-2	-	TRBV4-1	CASSPSGTNNYGYTF	TGCGCCAGCAGCCCTTCCGGGACGAATAACTATGGCTACACCTTC
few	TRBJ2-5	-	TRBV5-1	CASSLRGGETQYF	TGCGCCAGCAGCTTGCGGGGCGGAGAGACCCAGTACTTC
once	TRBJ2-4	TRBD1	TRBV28	CASGSDKDRGYLPYF	TGTGCCAGCGGGTCGGATAAGGACAGGGGCTACCTCCCTTACTTC
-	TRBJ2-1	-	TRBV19	CASSIAFLVRQYNEQFF	TGTGCCAGTAGTATTGCCTTTCTGGTTCGTCAGTACAATGAGCAGTTCTTC
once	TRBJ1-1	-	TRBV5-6	CASSLAPGQAFF	TGTGCCAGCAGCTTGGCCCCAGGGCAAGCTTTCTTT
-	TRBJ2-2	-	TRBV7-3	CASSLIWADTGELFF	TGTGCCAGCAGCTTAATATGGGCAGACACCGGGGAGCTGTTTTTT
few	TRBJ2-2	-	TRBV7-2	CASTLGGNTGELFF	TGTGCCAGTACTTTAGGCGGGAACACCGGGGAGCTGTTTTTT
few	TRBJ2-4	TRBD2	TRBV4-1	CASSGGVPGGILAKNIQYF	TGCGCCAGCAGCGGAGGGGTTCCGGGGGGGATTCTAGCCAAAAACATTCAGTACTTC
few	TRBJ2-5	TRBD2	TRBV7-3	CASSPGLALKETQYF	TGTGCCAGCAGCCCGGGACTAGCACTAAAAGAGACCCAGTACTTC
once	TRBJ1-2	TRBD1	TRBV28	CASSLSLGQGYGYTF	TGTGCCAGCAGTTTAAGTTTAGGACAGGGGTACGGCTACACCTTC
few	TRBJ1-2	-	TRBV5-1	CASGQGQNYGYTF	TGCGCCAGCGGCCAGGGACAAAACTATGGCTACACCTTC
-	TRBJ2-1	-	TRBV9	CASSLQGAWNEQFF	TGTGCCAGCAGCCTCCAGGGTGCTTGGAATGAGCAGTTCTTC
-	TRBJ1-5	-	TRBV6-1	CASSELAAGTEVHQPQHF	TGTGCCAGCAGTGAGCTCGCTGCAGGGACTGAGGTTCATCAGCCCCAGCATTTT
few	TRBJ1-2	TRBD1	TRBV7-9	CASSLDGGDSRIYGYTF	TGTGCCAGCAGCTTAGACGGGGGGGACAGCCGTATCTATGGCTACACCTTC
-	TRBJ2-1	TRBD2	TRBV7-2	CASSLVSGGRGEQFF	TGTGCCAGCAGCTTAGTGTCGGGAGGACGGGGTGAGCAGTTCTTC
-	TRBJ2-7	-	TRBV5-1	CASSFEGLTYEQYF	TGCGCCAGCAGCTTCGAAGGTCTCACCTACGAGCAGTACTTC
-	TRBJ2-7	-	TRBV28	CASSESRVEQYF	TGTGCCAGCAGTGAAAGCCGTGTCGAGCAGTACTTC
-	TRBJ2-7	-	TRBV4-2	CASSQAAGTYEQYF	TGTGCCAGCAGCCAAGCCGCAGGGACCTACGAGCAGTACTTC
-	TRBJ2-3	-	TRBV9	CASSVGQVTTDTQYF	TGTGCCAGCAGCGTAGGACAGGTAACCACAGATACGCAGTATTTT
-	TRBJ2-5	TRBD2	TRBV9	CASSVGATSPQETQYF	TGTGCCAGCAGCGTAGGGGCGACTAGCCCCCAAGAGACCCAGTACTTC
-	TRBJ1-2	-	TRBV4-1	CASSQDWAGKIYGYTF	TGCGCCAGCAGCCAAGATTGGGCAGGGAAGATCTATGGCTACACCTTC
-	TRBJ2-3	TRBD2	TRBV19	CASRGLAGRDTQYF	TGTGCCAGTAGAGGACTAGCGGGACGGGATACGCAGTATTTT
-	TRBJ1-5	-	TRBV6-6	CASSYGFGYSNQPQHF	TGTGCCAGCAGTTACGGGTTCGGGTATAGCAATCAGCCCCAGCATTTT
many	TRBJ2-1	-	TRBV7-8	CASSLGGGVEQFF	TGTGCCAGCAGCTTAGGGGGTGGCGTTGAGCAGTTCTTC